The 26 T cell receptor beta chains presented below share a single source sample, sequenced in a study of T-cell reconstitution after alpha-beta-depleted transplantation in children. Preparation of the TCRbeta library involved a method that used unique molecular identifiers. TCRdb analysed the PCR reads with MiXCR anew, one entry per CDR3 protein. The table has 700,000 to 850,000 distinct CDR3 sequences, roughly 16% seen once. Sequenced material: PBMCs, mostly from graft donor cells, taken 360 days after TCRalphabeta/CD19-depleted stem cell transplant. Receptors were obtained from a male patient under 18 who had a stem cell transplant for acute lymphoblastic leukemia, so the T cells may come from the graft donor.

This clonotype was observed a few times. The chain joins TRBV5-5 to TRBJ2-7, with 8 bases aligning to TRBD1. V shed 6 bases and J 7 bases; nucleotides not matched to a gene: 6. CDR3 length equals 12 residues. Germline assignment: CDR1 SGHKS and CDR2 YYEKEE (reference sequence). CDR3 region: CASIKDRGEQYF. DNA of the CDR3: TGTGCCAGCATCAAAGACAGGGGTGAGCAGTACTTC.

Only a few counts were recorded for this clonotype. This sequence joins TRBV6-1 and TRBJ2-3; D might be TRBD1 or TRBD2, each matching 5 bases. The CDR3 is 13 amino acids. V lost 7 bases, J lost 11 bases, and 19 bases lay in between. The germline CDR1 and CDR2 sequences are MNHNS and SASEGT. CDR3 sequence: CASTKGLEGRQYF. The CDR3 nucleotides read TGTGCCAGCACCAAGGGCCTCGAGGGGAGGCAGTATTTT.

The chain links TRBV12-3 or TRBV12-4 to TRBJ2-3, with D tentatively TRBD1 or TRBD2 (6 bases each). Trimming stripped 11 bases from V and 9 bases from J, with 18 bases between. The CDR3 has 12 amino acids. The CDR3 loop reads CASRVGGYTQYF. The DNA of the CDR3 is TGTGCCTCAAGGGTCGGGGGCTACACGCAGTATTTT.

The CDR3 sequence is CASSQDELVPETQYF. CDR3 bases: TGCGCCAGCAGCCAAGATGAACTAGTCCCAGAGACCCAGTACTTC. The chain has TRBV4-1 and TRBJ2-5, with a possible D match to TRBD2 (5 bases). Germline V lookup: CDR1 MGHRA, CDR2 YSYEKL. The CDR3 runs 15 residues. V lost 0 bases and J lost 4, with 12 bases in between.

This clonotype was seen a handful of times. The V call is TRBV7-6, the J call TRBJ2-7; the D gene is possibly TRBD2 (6 bases). Between the trimmed V and J ends, which lost 5 bases and 2 bases, there was a span of 19 bases. The V gene's germline CDR1 is SGHVS and CDR2 FNYEAQ. The CDR3 is made up of 16 amino acids. The CDR3 loop reads CASSPLRAGPPYEQYF. Here the CDR3 DNA reads TGTGCCAGCAGCCCGCTCAGGGCGGGACCCCCCTACGAGCAGTACTTC.

There are a few counts of this clonotype. The chain employs TRBV18 and TRBJ2-1; D is ambiguous. Germline V lookup: CDR1 KGHSH, CDR2 LQKENI. The CDR3 runs to 14 residues. V was pared by 7 bases and J by 9 bases, with 19 bases between. The chain's CDR3 is CASFSNSLRREQFF. The CDR3 DNA reads TGTGCCAGCTTTTCGAATTCTCTTCGCCGTGAGCAGTTCTTC.

As for this clonotype: Compared with germline, one end of the junction differs, possibly owing to a read error. The chain couples TRBV20-1 to TRBJ2-3; D gene uncertain. CDR3 length: 15 amino acids. The germline V gene has CDR1 DFQATT and CDR2 SNEGSKA (reference sequence). The CDR3 loop is CSARTSRGHTVTQYF. The CDR3 region has the DNA TGCAGTGCTAGAACATCGAGAGGCCACACAGTTACGCAGTATTTT.

The genes are TRBV20-1 and TRBJ2-7; 8 nucleotides agree with TRBD2. V was clipped by 7 bases and J by 3 bases; unmatched bases: 8. The CDR3 totals 13 residues. From germline, CDR1 is DFQATT and CDR2 SNEGSKA (reference sequence). For the CDR3, the DNA is TGCAGTGTTCTGGGACTAGAGAGCTACGAGCAGTACTTC. Its translation is CSVLGLESYEQYF.

The rearrangement joins TRBV12-3 or TRBV12-4 to TRBJ1-6; perhaps TRBD1 as D (5 bases). Trimming stripped 2 bases from V and 9 bases from J, with 20 bases between. This CDR3 contains 17 residues. As DNA, the CDR3 is TGTGCCAGCAGTTTAATCCAGGGACGGTGGAAAAGTTCACCCCTCCACTTT. Translation: CASSLIQGRWKSSPLHF.

This clonotype was recorded many times. The V gene is TRBV2, the J gene TRBJ2-4, with D unresolved. There are 12 residues in the CDR3. Trimming took 7 bases from V and 9 from J, leaving 13 bases between them. Germline V gene lookup returns CDR1 SNHLY and CDR2 FYNNEI. CDR3 sequence: CASNKARGIQYF. The DNA of the CDR3 is TGTGCCAGCAATAAAGCCCGTGGCATTCAGTACTTC.

This clonotype was observed a handful of times. This chain uses TRBV24-1 with TRBJ2-2, with D possibly TRBD2 on 6 matching bases. Trimming took off 6 bases at V and 4 bases at J, with 11 bases between the two ends. Germline values: CDR1 KGHDR, CDR2 SFDVKD. The CDR3 covers 14 residues. CDR3 residues: CATSKEGSTGELFF. CDR3 coding DNA: TGTGCCACCAGTAAGGAGGGGTCCACCGGGGAGCTGTTTTTT.

This clonotype was detected only a few times. V and J are TRBV4-1 and TRBJ1-1; D unresolved. The CDR3 spans 13 residues. V lost 1 base and J lost 10, with 13 bases in between. Germline values: CDR1 MGHRA, CDR2 YSYEKL. The CDR3, as DNA: TGCGCCAGCAGCCAAGTAGGGCGGGAGGTAGCTTTCTTT. Protein sequence: CASSQVGREVAFF.

This clonotype came up a few times. The V and J genes are TRBV7-9 and TRBJ2-1, with 8 nucleotides matching TRBD1. V gave up 5 bases and J gave up 2 bases; unmatched junction bases: 5. The CDR3 is made up of 15 amino acids. CDR1 SEHNR and CDR2 FQNEAQ come from the germline V gene (reference sequence). The CDR3 DNA reads as TGTGCCAGCAGCCTGTGGACAGGGCCCTACAATGAGCAGTTCTTC. Translating it yields CASSLWTGPYNEQFF.

The V gene is TRBV6-1, the J gene TRBJ2-2; D possibly corresponds to TRBD2 (7 bases). CDR1 and CDR2 (germline): MNHNS, SASEGT. CDR3 length: 21 amino acids. V was shortened by 8 bases and J by 3 bases, with 34 bases between the two germline ends. The CDR3 nucleotides read TGTGCCAGCGTCCCATATATCGTAGGGGGAGGGCTTTTTCGAGACACCGGGGAGCTGTTTTTT. Its translation: CASVPYIVGGGLFRDTGELFF.

This clonotype was detected only a few times. V and J are TRBV9 and TRBJ1-5; D might be TRBD1 (5 bases). Trimming cost V 0 bases and J 5 bases, with 6 bases left between them. CDR1 and CDR2 from the germline V gene are SGDLS and YYNGEE. The CDR3 covers 13 residues. CDR3 bases: TGTGCCAGCAGCGTAGCGGGGGATCAGCCCCAGCATTTT. Translating gives CASSVAGDQPQHF.

This clonotype was detected many times. The V gene is TRBV7-9, the J gene TRBJ2-2, with TRBD2 as a possible D gene (6 bases). Trimming stripped 5 bases from V and 6 bases from J, with 13 bases between. This CDR3 has 14 amino acids. CDR1 is SEHNR, CDR2 FQNEAQ, per germline (reference sequence). The CDR3 DNA reads TGTGCCAGCAGCGCGGACTATCGCGCCGGGGAGCTGTTTTTT. This encodes CASSADYRAGELFF.

With regard to this clonotype: No conserved phenylalanine or tryptophan is present at the end of the CDR3, so a read error is the likely explanation. Because the CDR3's place on the DNA is in doubt, the DNA is left out and the CDR3 is given as listed by TCRdb. J is TRBJ2-1 and V is TRBV18; TRBD2 reflects the table's D call only, with no check against the DNA. Germline assignment: CDR1 KGHSH and CDR2 LQKENI. 12 amino acids form the CDR3, both terminal residues included. The CDR3 reads CASSQEGVARFI.

The sample holds a few counts of this clonotype. The rearrangement uses TRBV7-8 and TRBJ2-1, with 13 positions matching TRBD2. The V gene's germline CDR1 is SGHVS and CDR2 FQNEAQ. The CDR3 spans 16 residues. V lost 9 bases and J lost 0; bases outside the gene matches: 5. The DNA of the CDR3 is TGTGCCAGTACCGGACTAGCGGGAGACTCCTACAATGAGCAGTTCTTC. It encodes CASTGLAGDSYNEQFF.

This clonotype was seen only a few times. This chain uses TRBV5-1 with TRBJ1-4, with 7 bases lining up with TRBD1. The CDR3 has 17 residues. Per the germline V gene, CDR1 is SGHRS and CDR2 is YFSETQ. J gave up 5 bases and V 4 bases, and 14 bases lay outside the gene matches. The CDR3 region is CASSPGTVVVGNEKLFF. The DNA of the CDR3 is TGCGCCAGCAGCCCGGGGACAGTAGTCGTCGGAAATGAAAAACTGTTTTTT.

V gene TRBV5-6 combines with J gene TRBJ2-6; D assignment may be TRBD1 or TRBD2 (6 bases each). The germline CDR1 and CDR2 sequences are SGHDT and YYEEEE. Trimming removed 7 bases at V and 0 bases at J, with 17 bases between. The CDR3 consists of 17 residues. The CDR3 DNA reads as TGTGCCAGCTTTTTCGGGGGCGTAGGCTCTGGGGCCAACGTCCTGACTTTC. This encodes CASFFGGVGSGANVLTF.

About this clonotype: This may come from a read error, since a much larger clone is one base off. The chain links TRBV5-5 to TRBJ2-5; D possibly corresponds to TRBD1 (6 bases). Germline V gene lookup returns CDR1 SGHKS and CDR2 YYEKEE (reference sequence). The CDR3 totals 15 residues. The CDR3 DNA is TGTGCCAACAGCCCAGGGGCACAGATCCAAGAGACCCAGTACTTC. It encodes CANSPGAQIQETQYF.

This clonotype occurred many times. The chain recombines TRBV7-9 with TRBJ2-1; 9 nucleotides line up with TRBD2. V dropped 2 bases and J dropped 1; count of bases not matched to a gene: 3. The germline gives CDR1 SEHNR, CDR2 FQNEAQ (reference sequence). The CDR3 spans 16 residues. CDR3 DNA sequence: TGTGCCAGCAGCTTACGAGCGGGAGGATCCTACAATGAGCAGTTCTTC. Encoded protein: CASSLRAGGSYNEQFF.

This clonotype was found a few times. The V and J genes are TRBV12-3 or TRBV12-4 and TRBJ1-1; D uncertain. Trimming left V 5 bases short and J 1 base short, with 11 bases between. This CDR3 is 14 amino acids long. The DNA of the CDR3 is TGTGCCAGCAGTCCTCTAGGGAAGAACACTGAAGCTTTCTTT. Translating it yields CASSPLGKNTEAFF.

In nucleotides, the CDR3 is TGCGCCAGCAGCCAAGATAGCCCCAGCGGGATCACCTACGAGCAGTACTTC. As protein: CASSQDSPSGITYEQYF. J is TRBJ2-7 and V is TRBV4-1, with TRBD2 matching over 7 bases. Germline V gene sequence: CDR1 MGHRA, CDR2 YSYEKL. This CDR3 has 17 amino acids. With V trimmed by 0 bases and J by 2 bases, 10 bases remained unmatched.

This clonotype was found many times. The rearrangement joins TRBV7-9 to TRBJ2-7; D remains ambiguous. Germline CDR1 and CDR2: SEHNR and FQNEAQ (reference sequence). This CDR3 region has 12 residues. With 6 bases removed from V and 2 bases from J, the gap between germline ends came to 8 bases. CDR3 coding DNA: TGTGCCAGCAGAAACCTAACCTACGAGCAGTACTTC. Translation gives CASRNLTYEQYF.

The chain links TRBV5-1 to TRBJ2-1; TRBD2 matches at 13 bases. V gave up 3 bases and J gave up 0 bases; unmatched junction bases: 6. Looked up from germline, CDR1 is SGHRS and CDR2 is YFSETQ. The CDR3 consists of 18 residues. Here the CDR3 DNA reads TGCGCCAGCAGCTGGGGACTAGCGGGATTCCGCTCCTACAATGAGCAGTTCTTC. Translating gives CASSWGLAGFRSYNEQFF.